A single sample gave rise to the 18 T cell receptor beta chains below, sequenced in a study of CXCR3-negative and CXCR3-positive naive CD8 T cells. General study points: Against CXCR3-negative naive cells, CXCR3-positive naive cells showed more hydrophobic TRB CDR3s.

Their antigens are not known. cDNA libraries for TRB were generated by 5' RACE incorporating UMI labels. Using the 5' RACE reads, TCRdb records one entry per CDR3 protein without DNA. The sample spans approximately 140,000 distinct CDR3 sequences; the ten largest clones claim around 0.28%. Sequences were obtained from naive CXCR3+ CD8+ T cells from blood. Subset of the sample: CD45RO-CCR7+CD27+CD95- naive CD8+ T cells expressing CXCR3 (TNR3+). All receptors come from a human donor in good health. Some clones in this sample may be carry-over from other donors' samples.

The chain employs TRBV12-3 or TRBV12-4 and TRBJ2-7; absent DNA, TCRdb's TRBD1 call cannot be checked. CDR3 length: 14 amino acids. The CDR3 protein is CASTDRDGPYEQYF.

The chain recombines TRBV9 with TRBJ2-7; checking the TCRdb D call of TRBD1 is not possible without DNA. Per the germline V gene, CDR1 is SGDLS and CDR2 is YYNGEE. The CDR3 consists of 13 residues. The CDR3 reads CASSPPYHYEQYF. The full variable domain, its missing parts supplied by reference TRBV9 and TRBJ2-7, is DSGVTQTPKHLITATGQRVTLRCSPRSGDLSVYWYQQSLDQGLQFLIQYYNGEERAKGNILERFSAQQFPDLHSELNLSSLELGDSALYFCASSPPYHYEQYFGPGTRLTVT.

J is TRBJ1-1 and V is TRBV9; TCRdb's D call, TRBD1, is unchecked because there is no DNA. The CDR3 contains 14 residues. The V gene's germline CDR1 is SGDLS and CDR2 YYNGEE. CDR3 residues: CASSPSDSYTEAFF.

This rearrangement joins TRBV7-2 to TRBJ2-3; TCRdb proposes TRBD2, but this gene call is untestable without DNA. The CDR3 length is 16 residues. Per germline, CDR1 SGHTA and CDR2 FQGNSA. The CDR3 loop reads CASSLVAGSVSDTQYF.

The rearrangement joins TRBV20-1 to TRBJ2-7; TCRdb's D call, TRBD1, is unchecked because there is no DNA. CDR1 and CDR2 from the germline V gene are DFQATT and SNEGSKA (reference sequence). The length of the CDR3 is 15 residues. CDR3 amino acids: CSAQSLQGFFYEQYF.

V gene TRBV7-9 combines with J gene TRBJ2-7; TCRdb picks TRBD1, but there is no DNA to check that call. The CDR3 is 15 residues long. Germline V gives CDR1 SEHNR, CDR2 FQNEAQ (reference sequence). CDR3 amino acids: CASSLVTTGSHEQYF.

This rearrangement joins TRBV30 to TRBJ1-2. CDR1 GTSNPN and CDR2 SVGIG come from the germline V gene (reference sequence). This CDR3 spans 12 amino acids. Here the CDR3 reads CAWRVPGDGYTF.

CDR3: CASENPLAGGSNEQFF. V and J are TRBV2 and TRBJ2-1; TCRdb names TRBD2, which stays unverified in the absence of DNA. The CDR3 consists of 16 residues. Looked up from germline, CDR1 is SNHLY and CDR2 is FYNNEI.

The genes are TRBV7-3 and TRBJ2-6. The CDR3 runs to 15 residues. Germline V gene lookup returns CDR1 SGHTA and CDR2 FQGTGA. The CDR3 sequence: CASSLTGTGANVLTF.

The V call is TRBV20-1, the J call TRBJ2-7; TCRdb returns TRBD2, unconfirmable since there is no DNA. The CDR3 consists of 13 residues. In germline, CDR1 is DFQATT, CDR2 SNEGSKA (reference sequence). This chain's CDR3 is CSATLAGDYEQYF.

The genes are TRBV19 and TRBJ1-1. This CDR3 comprises 15 residues. Germline V CDR1 and CDR2: LNHDA, SQIVND (reference sequence). The CDR3 region is CASSIDVTLNTEAFF.

The CDR3 reads CASSFRDYRGYEQYF. The chain uses TRBV5-1 and TRBJ2-7; absent DNA, TCRdb's TRBD2 call cannot be checked. This CDR3 is built from 15 residues. Germline-derived CDR1 and CDR2 are SGHRS and YFSETQ.

The rearrangement links TRBV6-2 or TRBV6-3 to TRBJ2-5; the D call from TCRdb, TRBD2, cannot be confirmed without DNA. CDR3 length equals 17 residues. In germline, CDR1 is MNHEY, CDR2 SVGEGT. The CDR3 sequence: CATPLGTRRDAWETQYF.

The chain links TRBV29-1 to TRBJ2-5. CDR3 length: 11 amino acids. CDR1 is SQVTM, CDR2 ANQGSEA, per germline. The chain's CDR3 is CSVERRETQYF. Full variable domain (outside the CDR3, taken from reference TRBV29-1 and TRBJ2-5): SAVISQKPSRDICQRGTSLTIQCQVDSQVTMMFWYRQQPGQSLTLIATANQGSEATYESGFVIDKFPISRPNLTFSTLTVSNMSPEDSSIYLCSVERRETQYFGPGTRLLVL.

This chain joins TRBV4-2 and TRBJ2-1; no DNA is available, so the TRBD2 call from TCRdb remains unchecked. There are 16 residues in the CDR3. Germline V gene sequence: CDR1 LGHNA, CDR2 YNFKEQ. The CDR3 region is CASSQEGTSGMDEQFF.

The chain links TRBV7-6 to TRBJ1-6; lacking DNA, the TRBD1 call made by TCRdb goes unchecked. The CDR3 runs 13 residues. Germline CDR1 SGHVS, CDR2 FNYEAQ. Here the CDR3 reads CASSGTGNSPLHF.

The rearrangement links TRBV4-3 to TRBJ2-1; as DNA is missing, the TRBD1 call by TCRdb cannot be tested. The CDR3 has 14 amino acids. Per the germline V gene, CDR1 is LGHNA and CDR2 is YSLEER. The CDR3 spells CASSQYGAINEQFF.

The chain carries TRBV12-3 or TRBV12-4 and TRBJ2-1; the TCRdb D gene call, TRBD1, has no DNA to confirm it. The CDR3 consists of 15 residues. This chain's CDR3 is CASSGTGEAGNEQFF.